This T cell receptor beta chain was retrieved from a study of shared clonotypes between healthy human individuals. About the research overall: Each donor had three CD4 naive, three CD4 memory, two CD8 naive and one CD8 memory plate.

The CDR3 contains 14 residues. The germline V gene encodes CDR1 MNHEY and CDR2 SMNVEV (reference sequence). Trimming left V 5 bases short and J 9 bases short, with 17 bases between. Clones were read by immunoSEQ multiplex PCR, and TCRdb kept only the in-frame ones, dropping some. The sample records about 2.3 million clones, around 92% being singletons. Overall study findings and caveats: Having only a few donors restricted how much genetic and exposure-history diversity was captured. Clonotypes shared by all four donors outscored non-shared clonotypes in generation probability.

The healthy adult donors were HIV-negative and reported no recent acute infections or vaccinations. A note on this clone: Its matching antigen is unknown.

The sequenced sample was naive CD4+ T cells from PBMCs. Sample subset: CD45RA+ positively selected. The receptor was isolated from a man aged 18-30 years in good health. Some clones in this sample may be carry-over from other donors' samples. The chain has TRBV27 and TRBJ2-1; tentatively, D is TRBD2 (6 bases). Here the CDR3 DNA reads TGTGCCAGCAGTACCATGGGAGGTTCTAGTGAGCAGTTCTTC. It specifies CASSTMGGSSEQFF.